The rows below give T cell receptor beta chains drawn from one sample of a study of cytomegalovirus exposure and HLA in healthy donors. Libraries were prepared by immunoSEQ multiplex PCR; TCRdb keeps only in-frame clonotypes and omits some of them. The data contain about 170,000 clones, under 90% of them singletons. The material sequenced was PBMCs. These receptors were obtained from a woman in her late teens or twenties in good health and CMV-seropositive. The CDR3 runs from the conserved cysteine through the conserved F or W. The D gene is left open where the match is weak. Where a row states a size, it is once, few, many or the class of an expanded clone; other rows omit it.

clone size,D gene,V gene,J gene,CDR3 protein,CDR3 DNA
.,.,TRBV4-1,TRBJ1-4,CASSQEFQGVEKLFF,TGCGCCAGCAGCCAAGAATTTCAGGGCGTTGAAAAACTGTTTTTT
.,.,TRBV15,TRBJ1-2,CATITQNYGYTF,TGTGCCACCATTACACAAAACTATGGCTACACCTTC
.,TRBD1,TRBV5-1,TRBJ1-5,CASKTGTGPNQPQHF,TGCGCCAGCAAAACCGGGACAGGGCCCAATCAGCCCCAGCATTTT
few,.,TRBV19,TRBJ2-1,CASSIGNSYYNEQFF,TGTGCCAGTAGTATAGGAAACTCGTACTACAATGAGCAGTTCTTC
.,.,TRBV9,TRBJ1-4,CASSVSPTDATNEKLFF,TGTGCCAGCAGCGTATCGCCCACAGACGCAACTAATGAAAAACTGTTTTTT
.,TRBD2,TRBV5-1,TRBJ2-1,CASRSRWTSGRDNEQFF,TGCGCCAGCAGGTCACGATGGACTAGCGGGAGAGACAATGAGCAGTTCTTC
.,.,TRBV30,TRBJ1-5,CAWGSNSGNQPQHF,TGTGCCTGGGGGTCTAACAGTGGCAATCAGCCCCAGCATTTT
.,TRBD2,TRBV6-1,TRBJ2-1,CAAAPAGGSYNEQFF,TGTGCCGCCGCTCCGGCGGGAGGATCCTACAATGAGCAGTTCTTC
.,TRBD2,TRBV19,TRBJ2-3,CASSTNPGLAGTDTQYF,TGTGCCAGTAGTACTAATCCGGGACTAGCGGGCACAGATACGCAGTATTTT
.,.,TRBV11-2,TRBJ2-1,CASSFQDSGNEQFF,TGTGCCAGCAGCTTCCAGGACTCTGGCAATGAGCAGTTCTTC
.,.,TRBV19,TRBJ2-7,CASSISGTGYEQYF,TGTGCCAGTAGTATCTCAGGGACTGGCTACGAGCAGTACTTC
.,.,TRBV7-8,TRBJ1-2,CASSLERGNYGYTF,TGTGCCAGCAGCTTAGAACGGGGGAACTATGGCTACACCTTC
few,TRBD2,TRBV5-1,TRBJ2-3,CASSLGGLAGTDTQYF,TGCGCCAGCAGCTTGGGTGGACTAGCGGGTACAGATACGCAGTATTTT
few,.,TRBV6-6,TRBJ1-1,CASSRVNTEAFF,TGTGCCAGCTCCAGGGTGAACACTGAAGCTTTCTTT
.,TRBD1,TRBV25-1,TRBJ1-4,CASRGAGGNEKLFF,TGTGCCAGCAGGGGGGCAGGGGGGAATGAAAAACTGTTTTTT
few,.,TRBV15,TRBJ2-5,CATSRPHRQETQYF,TGTGCCACCAGCAGACCACACCGCCAAGAGACCCAGTACTTC
.,.,TRBV4-1,TRBJ2-7,CASAPLPGSNEQYF,TGCGCCAGCGCGCCCCTCCCCGGGTCTAACGAGCAGTACTTC
.,TRBD1,TRBV4-3,TRBJ2-2,CASSHGDRRTGELFF,TGCGCCAGCAGCCATGGGGACAGGCGCACCGGGGAGCTGTTTTTT
.,.,TRBV7-2,TRBJ2-7,CASSPPMPDRWSAEQYF,TGTGCCAGCAGCCCACCGATGCCCGACAGGTGGTCTGCCGAGCAGTACTTC
.,TRBD2,TRBV30,TRBJ2-5,CAWSEGLEETQYF,TGTGCCTGGAGTGAGGGACTAGAAGAGACCCAGTACTTC
.,TRBD2,TRBV12-5,TRBJ2-7,CASGKTSGGNYEQYF,TGTGCTAGTGGTAAGACTAGCGGGGGGAACTACGAGCAGTACTTC
.,TRBD1,TRBV7-9,TRBJ2-5,CASQPTGTVRETQYF,TGTGCCAGCCAACCGACGGGGACAGTTAGAGAGACCCAGTACTTC
.,.,TRBV6-6,TRBJ2-5,CASLSQETQYF,TGTGCCAGCCTTAGCCAAGAGACCCAGTACTTC
.,TRBD2,TRBV7-2,TRBJ2-1,CASSLSGAYNEQFF,TGTGCCAGCAGTCTGAGCGGGGCCTACAATGAGCAGTTCTTC
.,TRBD1,TRBV5-1,TRBJ2-4,CASSPGQGSSIQYF,TGCGCCAGCAGCCCCGGACAGGGGAGCTCCATTCAGTACTTC
.,TRBD2,TRBV4-1,TRBJ2-1,CASSQEGASGSPEQFF,TGCGCCAGCAGCCAAGAGGGGGCTAGCGGGAGTCCTGAGCAGTTCTTC
.,.,TRBV11-2,TRBJ1-2,CASRMSGVYGYTF,TGTGCCAGCAGGATGTCAGGCGTGTATGGCTACACCTTC
.,.,TRBV30,TRBJ1-1,CAWVDTKAFF,TGTGCCTGGGTAGACACGAAAGCTTTCTTT
.,.,TRBV5-8,TRBJ2-2,CASSVAEWDTGELFF,TGTGCCAGCAGCGTAGCGGAGTGGGACACCGGGGAGCTGTTTTTT
few,.,TRBV7-6,TRBJ1-2,CASSLGRQGYGYTF,TGTGCCAGCAGCTTAGGGCGGCAGGGCTATGGCTACACCTTC
.,TRBD2,TRBV5-5,TRBJ2-7,CASSSGTTNLYEQYF,TGTGCCAGCAGTTCCGGGACTACGAACCTCTACGAGCAGTACTTC
once,TRBD1,TRBV10-3,TRBJ1-2,CAISASDRGFGYTF,TGTGCCATCAGTGCCTCAGACAGGGGGTTTGGCTACACCTTC
.,.,TRBV11-3,TRBJ2-7,CASSLSAAFLREQYF,TGTGCCAGCAGCTTAAGTGCGGCTTTCTTAAGAGAGCAGTACTTC
.,TRBD1,TRBV7-8,TRBJ1-2,CASSKWTGGPDGYTF,TGTGCCAGCAGCAAATGGACAGGGGGCCCTGATGGCTACACCTTC
.,.,TRBV28,TRBJ1-5,CASSLSVNQPQHF,TGTGCCAGCAGTTTATCGGTAAATCAGCCCCAGCATTTT
.,TRBD1,TRBV4-2,TRBJ2-3,CASSRGQGGDTQYF,TGTGCCAGCAGCCGCGGACAGGGAGGAGATACGCAGTATTTT
.,.,TRBV9,TRBJ1-3,CASSPQGPVDGTIYF,TGTGCCAGCAGCCCCCAGGGGCCAGTCGATGGCACCATATATTTT
.,TRBD2,TRBV6-1,TRBJ2-7,CASNVWSGSSYEQYF,TGTGCCAGCAACGTATGGAGCGGGAGCTCCTACGAGCAGTACTTC
.,TRBD1,TRBV27,TRBJ2-7,CASSFKGTGAYEQYF,TGTGCCAGCAGTTTCAAGGGGACAGGGGCCTACGAGCAGTACTTC
.,.,TRBV30,TRBJ2-7,CAWSGSSNEQYF,TGTGCCTGGAGTGGTAGTTCCAACGAGCAGTACTTC
.,TRBD1,TRBV19,TRBJ1-5,CASSTDRVQPQHF,TGTGCCAGTAGCACAGACAGGGTACAGCCCCAGCATTTT
.,.,TRBV30,TRBJ1-1,CALQGFTEAFF,TGTGCCTTACAGGGTTTCACTGAAGCTTTCTTT
.,TRBD1,TRBV9,TRBJ2-7,CASSSGTGLTDYEQYF,TGTGCCAGCAGCTCTGGGACAGGCCTAACAGACTACGAGCAGTACTTC